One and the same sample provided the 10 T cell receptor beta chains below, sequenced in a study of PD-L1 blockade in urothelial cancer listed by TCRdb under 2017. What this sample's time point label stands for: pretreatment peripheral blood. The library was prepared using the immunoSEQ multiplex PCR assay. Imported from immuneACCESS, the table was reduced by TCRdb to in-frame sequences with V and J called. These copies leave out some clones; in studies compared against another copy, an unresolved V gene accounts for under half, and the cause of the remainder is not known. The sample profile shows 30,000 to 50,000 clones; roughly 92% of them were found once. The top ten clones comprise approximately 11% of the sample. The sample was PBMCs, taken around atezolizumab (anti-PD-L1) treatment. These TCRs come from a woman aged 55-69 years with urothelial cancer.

The CDR3 is CASSFRRTATDTQYF. The CDR3 nucleotides read TGCGCCAGCAGCTTCCGCAGGACTGCAACAGATACGCAGTATTTT. The V and J genes are TRBV5-1 and TRBJ2-3; D possibly corresponds to TRBD2 (5 bases). Germline CDR1 is SGHRS and CDR2 is YFSETQ. The germline V and J ends were trimmed by 2 bases and 3 bases, with 13 bases remaining between them. The CDR3 is 15 amino acids.

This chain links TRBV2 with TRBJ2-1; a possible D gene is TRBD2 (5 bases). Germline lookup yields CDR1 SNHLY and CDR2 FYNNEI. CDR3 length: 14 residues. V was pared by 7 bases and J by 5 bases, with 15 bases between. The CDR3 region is CASKGLATNNEQFF. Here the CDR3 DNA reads TGTGCCAGCAAAGGTCTAGCTACAAACAATGAGCAGTTCTTC.

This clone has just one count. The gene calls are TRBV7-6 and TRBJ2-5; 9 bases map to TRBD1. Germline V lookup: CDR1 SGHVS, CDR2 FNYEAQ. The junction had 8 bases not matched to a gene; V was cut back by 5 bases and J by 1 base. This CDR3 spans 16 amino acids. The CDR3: CASSPQGARVQETQYF. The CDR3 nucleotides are TGTGCCAGCAGCCCACAGGGGGCACGCGTCCAAGAGACCCAGTACTTC.

CDR3 region: CASRELAGGSETQYF. CDR3 DNA: TGTGCCAGCAGGGAACTAGCGGGAGGATCTGAGACCCAGTACTTC. The chain combines TRBV2 with TRBJ2-5; 12 bases fit TRBD2. J gave up 5 bases and V 6 bases, and 7 bases lay outside the gene matches. This CDR3 is built from 15 residues. The germline gives CDR1 SNHLY, CDR2 FYNNEI.

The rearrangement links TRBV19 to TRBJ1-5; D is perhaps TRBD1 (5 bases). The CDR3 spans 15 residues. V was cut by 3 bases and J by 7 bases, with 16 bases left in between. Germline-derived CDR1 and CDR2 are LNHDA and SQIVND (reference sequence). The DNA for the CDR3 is TGTGCCAGTAGTATTCTATTCCTGGGGCACCAGCCCCAGCATTTT. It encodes CASSILFLGHQPQHF.

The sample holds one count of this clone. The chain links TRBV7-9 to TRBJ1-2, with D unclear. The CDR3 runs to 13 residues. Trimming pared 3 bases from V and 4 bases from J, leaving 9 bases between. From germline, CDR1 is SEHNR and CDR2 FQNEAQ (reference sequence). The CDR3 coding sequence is TGTGCCAGCAGCTTTCCGGACTTCTATGGCTACACCTTC. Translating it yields CASSFPDFYGYTF.

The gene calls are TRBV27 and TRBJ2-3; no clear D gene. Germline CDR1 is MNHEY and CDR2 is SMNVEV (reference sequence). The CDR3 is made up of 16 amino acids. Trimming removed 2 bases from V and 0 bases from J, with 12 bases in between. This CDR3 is CASSLVAVPSTDTQYF. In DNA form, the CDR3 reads TGTGCCAGCAGTTTAGTCGCGGTCCCCAGCACAGATACGCAGTATTTT.

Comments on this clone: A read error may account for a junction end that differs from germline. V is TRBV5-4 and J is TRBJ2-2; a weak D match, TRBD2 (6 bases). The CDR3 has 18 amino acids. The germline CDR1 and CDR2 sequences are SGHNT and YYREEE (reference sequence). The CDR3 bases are TGTGCCAGCAGCCGGAGGGGTGGGACGGGAGAAAACATCGGGGAGCTGTTTTTT. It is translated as CASSRRGGTGENIGELFF.

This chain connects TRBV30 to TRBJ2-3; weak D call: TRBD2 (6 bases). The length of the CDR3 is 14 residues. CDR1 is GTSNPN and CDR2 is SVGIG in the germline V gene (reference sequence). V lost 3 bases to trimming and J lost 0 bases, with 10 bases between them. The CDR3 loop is CAWSPGTSTDTQYF. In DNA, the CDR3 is TGTGCCTGGAGCCCCGGGACTAGCACAGATACGCAGTATTTT.

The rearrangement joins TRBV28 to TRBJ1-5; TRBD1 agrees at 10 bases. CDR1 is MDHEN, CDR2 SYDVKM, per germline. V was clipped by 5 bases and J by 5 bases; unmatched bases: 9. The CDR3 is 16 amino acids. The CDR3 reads CASSPPGQGIDQPQHF. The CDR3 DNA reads TGTGCCAGCAGTCCGCCGGGACAGGGGATAGATCAGCCCCAGCATTTT.